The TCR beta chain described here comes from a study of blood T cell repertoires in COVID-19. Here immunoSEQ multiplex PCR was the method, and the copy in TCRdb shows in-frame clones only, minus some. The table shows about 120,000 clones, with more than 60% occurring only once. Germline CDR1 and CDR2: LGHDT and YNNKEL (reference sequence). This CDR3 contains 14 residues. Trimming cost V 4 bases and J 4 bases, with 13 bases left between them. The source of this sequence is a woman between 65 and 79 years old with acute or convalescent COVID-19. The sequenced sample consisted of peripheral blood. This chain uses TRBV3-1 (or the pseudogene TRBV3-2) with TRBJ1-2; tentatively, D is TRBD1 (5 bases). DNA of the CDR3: TGTGCCAGCAGCCTCGGGGGTTCGGGCTATGGCTACACCTTC. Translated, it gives CASSLGGSGYGYTF.